This entry lists 5 T cell receptor beta chains sequenced from one sample in a study of T cells in localized non-small cell lung cancer. The data were produced by immunoSEQ multiplex PCR, yet TCRdb's version contains in-frame clones alone and is incomplete. Found here are 25,000 to 30,000 clones, more than 70% of them singletons; the top ten hold over 10%. Sequencing was performed on peripheral blood, taken before any cancer treatment. The receptors were gathered from an older female donor with stage III squamous cell lung carcinoma.

This clone was counted once. This chain uses TRBV19 with TRBJ1-5; D perhaps matches TRBD1 (6 bases). Per germline, CDR1 LNHDA and CDR2 SQIVND (reference sequence). With 3 bases removed from V and 0 bases from J, the gap between germline ends came to 9 bases. CDR3 length: 15 residues. The CDR3 nucleotides read TGTGCCAGTAGTATGGCAGGGGATAGCAATCAGCCCCAGCATTTT. It yields the protein CASSMAGDSNQPQHF.

The J gene is TRBJ1-2, the V gene TRBV19; no clear D gene. Per germline, CDR1 LNHDA and CDR2 SQIVND (reference sequence). The V end was cut by 7 bases, the J end by 0 bases, with 12 bases between. The CDR3 totals 14 residues. The CDR3 DNA reads TGTGCCAGTACTTTGACCTGGGCTAACTATGGCTACACCTTC. Its protein is CASTLTWANYGYTF.

The chain recombines TRBV28 with TRBJ1-2; D might be TRBD1 (6 bases). V was shortened by 8 bases and J by 2 bases, with 18 bases between the two germline ends. The CDR3 is 15 amino acids. Looked up from germline, CDR1 is MDHEN and CDR2 is SYDVKM. CDR3 region: CASFAPDSGNYGYTF. DNA of the CDR3: TGTGCCAGCTTTGCCCCGGACAGTGGGAACTATGGCTACACCTTC.

V and J are TRBV11-2 and TRBJ2-7, with TRBD1 matching over 7 bases. The CDR3 length is 14 residues. Per germline, CDR1 SGHAT and CDR2 FQNNGV. V shed 3 bases and J 4 bases; nucleotides not matched to a gene: 6. As DNA, the CDR3 is TGTGCCAGCAGCTTCGGGACAGTTGTTTACGAGCAGTACTTC. Protein sequence: CASSFGTVVYEQYF. The full variable domain, completed using reference TRBV11-2 and TRBJ2-7, is EAGVAQSPRYKIIEKRQSVAFWCNPISGHATLYWYQQILGQGPKLLIQFQNNGVVDDSQLPKDRFSAERLKGVDSTLKIQPAKLEDSAVYLCASSFGTVVYEQYFGPGTRLTVT.

This chain connects TRBV13 to TRBJ2-4; weak D call: TRBD2 (6 bases). Trimming pared 5 bases from V and 6 bases from J, leaving 14 bases between. Per the germline V gene, CDR1 is PRHDT and CDR2 is FYEKMQ (reference sequence). The CDR3 is made up of 14 amino acids. The CDR3 sequence: CASSAGTEGNIQYF. The CDR3 nucleotides are TGTGCCAGCAGCGCAGGGACTGAGGGAAACATTCAGTACTTC. Full variable domain (rest looked up from reference TRBV13 and TRBJ2-4): AAGVIQSPRHLIKEKRETATLKCYPIPRHDTVYWYQQGPGQDPQFLISFYEKMQSDKGSIPDRFSAQQFSDYHSELNMSSLELGDSALYFCASSAGTEGNIQYFGAGTRLSVL.